The TCR beta chain described here comes from a study of T cell repertoires in cytomegalovirus infection. As for the study in general: Newly reported HLA-C-restricted and thoroughly characterized HLA-B-restricted CMV epitopes were employed. In public TCR beta signatures, there were indications of both CMV infection and matching HLA type. Study-wide points: The study identified carriers of CMV plus the relevant HLA from cumulative public TCR beta family frequency. It was HLA-C-restricted CMV-specific TCR beta clonotypes that dominated the response ex vivo.

In germline, CDR1 is SGHVS, CDR2 FNYEAQ. Trimming removed 4 bases from V and 0 bases from J; junction bases left unmatched: 6. The CDR3 spans 17 residues. This clonotype came up many times. The target antigen is unknown. TCRdb used MiXCR to reprocess the reads, holding one entry per CDR3 protein. The profile shows around 900,000 distinct CDR3 sequences, roughly 30% of them singletons. The chain recombines TRBV7-6 with TRBJ2-3, with 11 bases identical to TRBD2. The specimen comprised cultured CD8+ T cells from PBMCs, sampled from culture after CMV antigen stimulation. The receptor was derived from a human donor in good health (CMV status not recorded). Some clones in this sample may be carry-over from other donors' samples. CDR3 sequence: CASSSPIAGGSTDTQYF. The CDR3 DNA reads as TGTGCCAGCAGCTCCCCCATAGCGGGGGGGAGCACAGATACGCAGTATTTT. Full variable domain (missing parts from reference TRBV7-6 and TRBJ2-3): GAGVSQSPRYKVTKRGQDVALRCDPISGHVSLYWYRQALGQGPEFLTYFNYEAQQDKSGLPNDRFSAERPEGSISTLTIQRTEQRDSAMYRCASSSPIAGGSTDTQYFGPGTRLTVL.